This T cell receptor beta chain originates from a study of blood T cell repertoires in COVID-19. Across the whole study: Nucleic acid was either cDNA or gDNA, and it came from T cells, B-cell-depleted T cells, or PBMCs.

Original data processing: Amplifying reference gene primers gave estimates of nucleated cell counts. The repertoire was sequenced with immunoSEQ multiplex PCR; TCRdb's copy has only in-frame clones and lacks some. V, J and clone size are taken as reported in that table, and D and trimming were inferred from the DNA itself. The data contain under 95,000 clones, around 90% of them seen just once; the ten biggest clones take up 3.9%. CDR3 size: 15 residues. Germline V gives CDR1 SEHNR, CDR2 FQNEAQ (reference sequence). V lost 5 bases and J lost 1; bases outside the gene matches: 7. The material sequenced was peripheral blood. The TCR was taken from a woman between 45 and 65 years old in a cohort sampled during active COVID-19. This rearrangement joins TRBV7-9 to TRBJ2-7, with 8 positions matching TRBD2. CDR3 loop: CASSRPGLVSYEQYF. The CDR3 DNA is TGTGCCAGCAGCCGTCCGGGACTAGTGTCCTACGAGCAGTACTTC.